This T cell receptor (beta chain) was sequenced for a study of type 1 and type 2 diabetes patients. Amplification started from genomic DNA. A primer set of 30 forward and 13 reverse primers amplified the CDR3. TCRdb called the multiplex PCR reads again in MiXCR, with one record for every CDR3 protein. Among some 250,000 distinct CDR3 sequences, roughly 50% were seen once, and the ten largest hold approximately 14%. Trimming cost V 9 bases and J 1 base, with 12 bases left between them. This CDR3 is 13 amino acids long. CDR1 and CDR2 from the germline V gene are LGHNT and FRNRAP. This clonotype was counted only a few times. Standard classification criteria confirmed type 1 or type 2 diabetes in all patients. Donors had no other autoimmune disease or infection in four weeks.

The TCR originated in a man between 18 and 29 years old with type 2 diabetes. The source material was peripheral blood mononuclear cells (PBMCs). The gene calls are TRBV12-5 and TRBJ1-1; D may be TRBD1 (5 bases). This CDR3 is CASRGASNTEAFF. The CDR3 DNA follows: TGTGCTAGCCGCGGGGCCTCGAACACTGAAGCTTTCTTT.